This note documents a single T cell receptor (beta chain) sequence. The junction shows a germline mismatch at one end, possibly a read error. Germline-derived CDR1 and CDR2 are KGHSH and LQKENI. This CDR3 comprises 14 residues. Unique molecular identifiers tagged individual cDNA molecules. TCRdb processed the 5' RACE reads anew with MiXCR; each CDR3 protein has one entry. The sample records tens of thousands of distinct CDR3 sequences, around 16% being singletons. The data belong to a study of early T cells in non-severe SARS-CoV-2 infection. In the study overall: Chains from this unsorted whole-blood bulk RNA could not be paired.

The sample here was whole blood, taken at baseline. The sequence was obtained from an adult who was a healthcare worker with PCR-confirmed SARS-CoV-2 infection or an uninfected control (not recorded which). The V gene is TRBV18, the J gene TRBJ2-7; the match to TRBD1 covers 9 bases. In nucleotides, the CDR3 is TGTGCCAACTCACCCCGACAGGGGGGGCACGAGCAGTACTTC. As protein: CANSPRQGGHEQYF.